The rows below give T cell receptor beta chains drawn from one sample of a study of T cell responses to AZD1222 COVID-19 vaccine. TCRdb keeps only in-frame clones here, not all; method: immunoSEQ multiplex PCR. This sample has 150,000 or so clones, with about 93% found just once. Sequenced here: peripheral blood, sampled on day 0 of AZD1222 vaccination. The receptor source for this set is an adult in good health. The CDR3 runs from the conserved cysteine through the conserved F or W. Each record gives: J gene, V gene, clone size, D gene, CDR3 protein, CDR3 DNA. The D gene is left open where the match is weak. Size is omitted from some rows. Given values are once, few, many or a class for expanded clones.

j_gene: TRBJ2-7
v_gene: TRBV11-2
abundance: NA
d_gene: NA
CDR3aa: CASSLSLGAVAICHEQYF
CDR3nt: TGTGCCAGCAGCTTATCGCTGGGGGCAGTGGCAATTTGTCACGAGCAGTACTTC

j_gene: TRBJ2-1
v_gene: TRBV19
abundance: NA
d_gene: NA
CDR3aa: CASSAAGVYNEQFF
CDR3nt: TGTGCCAGTAGTGCGGCAGGGGTCTACAATGAGCAGTTCTTC

j_gene: TRBJ1-4
v_gene: TRBV3-1/TRBV3-2
abundance: NA
d_gene: NA
CDR3aa: CASSLFGREKLFF
CDR3nt: TGTGCCAGCAGCCTCTTCGGTCGGGAAAAACTGTTTTTT

j_gene: TRBJ1-2
v_gene: TRBV4-2
abundance: NA
d_gene: NA
CDR3aa: CASSQVLADPNYGYTF
CDR3nt: TGTGCCAGCAGCCAAGTCCTTGCAGATCCTAACTATGGCTACACCTTC

j_gene: TRBJ1-1
v_gene: TRBV12-3/TRBV12-4
abundance: NA
d_gene: TRBD1
CDR3aa: CASRGDSYTEAFF
CDR3nt: TGTGCCAGCAGGGGGGACAGCTACACTGAAGCTTTCTTT

j_gene: TRBJ1-1
v_gene: TRBV19
abundance: NA
d_gene: NA
CDR3aa: CASSWGALNTEAFF
CDR3nt: TGTGCCAGTAGTTGGGGGGCCTTGAACACTGAAGCTTTCTTT

j_gene: TRBJ2-5
v_gene: TRBV2
abundance: NA
d_gene: TRBD1
CDR3aa: CASAQGDGETQYF
CDR3nt: TGTGCCAGTGCACAGGGGGACGGAGAGACCCAGTACTTC

j_gene: TRBJ1-5
v_gene: TRBV19
abundance: NA
d_gene: NA
CDR3aa: CASSIGSRGNQPQHF
CDR3nt: TGTGCCAGTAGTATTGGCAGCAGGGGCAATCAGCCCCAGCATTTT

j_gene: TRBJ2-3
v_gene: TRBV7-9
abundance: NA
d_gene: NA
CDR3aa: CASSLGGRRNADTQYF
CDR3nt: TGTGCCAGCAGCTTAGGTGGCAGGCGAAATGCAGATACGCAGTATTTT

j_gene: TRBJ1-3
v_gene: TRBV9
abundance: NA
d_gene: NA
CDR3aa: CASSAVSSGNTIYF
CDR3nt: TGTGCCAGCAGCGCAGTGAGCTCTGGAAACACCATATATTTT

j_gene: TRBJ1-6
v_gene: TRBV27
abundance: few
d_gene: NA
CDR3aa: CASSRGAIRSYNSPLHF
CDR3nt: TGTGCCAGCAGTCGAGGGGCGATCCGTTCCTATAATTCACCCCTCCACTTT

j_gene: TRBJ1-2
v_gene: TRBV18
abundance: NA
d_gene: NA
CDR3aa: CASSSGDHYGYTF
CDR3nt: TGTGCCAGCTCATCAGGGGACCACTATGGCTACACCTTC

j_gene: TRBJ1-2
v_gene: TRBV27
abundance: few
d_gene: TRBD1
CDR3aa: CASSLSYQGGIYGYTF
CDR3nt: TGTGCCAGCAGTTTATCGTACCAGGGGGGCATCTATGGCTACACCTTC

j_gene: TRBJ1-4
v_gene: TRBV10-3
abundance: NA
d_gene: NA
CDR3aa: CAISESGGHLTNEKLFF
CDR3nt: TGTGCCATCAGTGAGTCGGGTGGACATTTAACTAATGAAAAACTGTTTTTT

j_gene: TRBJ1-3
v_gene: TRBV7-2
abundance: once
d_gene: NA
CDR3aa: CASHNHGQGYGNTIYF
CDR3nt: TGTGCCAGCCATAATCATGGGCAGGGGTACGGAAACACCATATATTTT

j_gene: TRBJ1-2
v_gene: TRBV6-5
abundance: NA
d_gene: TRBD1
CDR3aa: CASRETGDYGYTF
CDR3nt: TGTGCCAGCAGGGAGACAGGGGACTATGGCTACACCTTC

j_gene: TRBJ2-7
v_gene: TRBV7-9
abundance: NA
d_gene: NA
CDR3aa: CASSYREYEQYF
CDR3nt: TGTGCCAGCAGCTACAGAGAATACGAGCAGTACTTC

j_gene: TRBJ1-2
v_gene: TRBV18
abundance: NA
d_gene: TRBD1
CDR3aa: CASSPAGTGEGYTF
CDR3nt: TGTGCCAGCTCGCCCGCCGGGACAGGGGAAGGCTACACCTTC

j_gene: TRBJ1-1
v_gene: TRBV30
abundance: NA
d_gene: NA
CDR3aa: CAWDSFFLAEAFF
CDR3nt: TGTGCCTGGGACAGTTTCTTTCTAGCTGAAGCTTTCTTT

j_gene: TRBJ2-2
v_gene: TRBV5-4
abundance: NA
d_gene: NA
CDR3aa: CASSSLIRPGTGELFF
CDR3nt: TGTGCCAGCAGCTCCTTAATAAGACCGGGCACCGGGGAGCTGTTTTTT

j_gene: TRBJ2-3
v_gene: TRBV5-1
abundance: NA
d_gene: NA
CDR3aa: CASSNIPTDTQYF
CDR3nt: TGCGCCAGCAGCAATATCCCCACAGATACGCAGTATTTT

j_gene: TRBJ1-3
v_gene: TRBV7-9
abundance: NA
d_gene: NA
CDR3aa: CASSLQVDPIYF
CDR3nt: TGTGCCAGCAGCTTACAGGTCGACCCCATATATTTT

j_gene: TRBJ2-7
v_gene: TRBV7-9
abundance: few
d_gene: NA
CDR3aa: CASSLSGHSYEQYF
CDR3nt: TGTGCCAGCAGCTTATCGGGACACTCATACGAGCAGTACTTC

j_gene: TRBJ2-1
v_gene: TRBV19
abundance: NA
d_gene: TRBD1
CDR3aa: CASSLRQGGLGVGNEQFF
CDR3nt: TGTGCCAGTAGTCTCCGACAGGGTGGCCTGGGAGTGGGCAATGAGCAGTTCTTC

j_gene: TRBJ2-6
v_gene: TRBV25-1
abundance: NA
d_gene: NA
CDR3aa: CATTGSGANVLTF
CDR3nt: TGTGCCACCACCGGCTCTGGGGCCAACGTCCTGACTTTC